This T cell receptor beta chain was captured by sequencing in a study of blood T cells in healthy people across ages. For this clonotype: Its specificity is not known.

Alongside a J-beta primer mix, a sample-barcoded 5' primer served in a second PCR lasting roughly 6 to 11 cycles. At least 3 million CDR3-containing paired-end reads were obtained per sample. TCRdb passed the 5' RACE reads through MiXCR, listing each CDR3 protein once. The sample includes around 2 million distinct CDR3 sequences, approximately 39% of them seen just once. Study-wide findings and caveats: Age brought a roughly linear fall in TCR beta diversity measured per million T cells.

The J segment lost 7 bases and the V segment lost 1 base, leaving 8 bases of the junction unmatched. From germline, CDR1 is DFQATT and CDR2 SNEGSKA (reference sequence). CDR3 length: 15 residues. The receptor comes from a human donor in good health. The sequenced material came from blood. The chain links TRBV20-1 to TRBJ2-7; 12 bases align to TRBD2. CDR3 sequence (DNA): TGCAGTGCTAGAGTAGCTAGCGGGGGGGCCGGGGAGCAGTACTTC. Translated, it gives CSARVASGGAGEQYF.